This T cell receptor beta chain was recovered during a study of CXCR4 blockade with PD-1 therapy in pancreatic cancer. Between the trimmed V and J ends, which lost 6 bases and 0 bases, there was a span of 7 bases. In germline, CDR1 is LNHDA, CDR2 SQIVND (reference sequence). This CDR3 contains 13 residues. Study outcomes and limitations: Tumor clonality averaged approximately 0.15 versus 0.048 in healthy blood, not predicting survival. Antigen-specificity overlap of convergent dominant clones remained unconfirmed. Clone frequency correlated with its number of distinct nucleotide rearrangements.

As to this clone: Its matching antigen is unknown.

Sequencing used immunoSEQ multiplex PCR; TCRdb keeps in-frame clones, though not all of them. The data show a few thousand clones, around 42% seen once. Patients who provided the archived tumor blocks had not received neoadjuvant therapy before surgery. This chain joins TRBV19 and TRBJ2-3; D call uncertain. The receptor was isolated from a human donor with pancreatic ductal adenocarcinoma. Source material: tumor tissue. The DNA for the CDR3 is TGTGCCAGTAGGAGACCCAGCACAGATACGCAGTATTTT. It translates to CASRRPSTDTQYF.